These 17 T cell receptor beta chains were sequenced from one sample in a study of blood T cell repertoires in COVID-19. The protocol was immunoSEQ multiplex PCR, while the TCRdb copy is restricted to in-frame clones and leaves out a portion. The data hold some 65,000 clones, with 75% to 90% observed a single time. Source material: peripheral blood. All receptors derive from a man aged 35 to 55 with COVID-19, enrolled during active disease.

The V and J genes are TRBV6-5 and TRBJ1-5; no definite D call. Trimming left V 6 bases short and J 6 bases short, with 12 bases between. CDR1 MNHEY and CDR2 SVGAGI come from the germline V gene. This CDR3 region has 13 residues. The CDR3 DNA sequence: TGTGCCAGCAGCGATCTAGTAGCTCAGCCCCAGCATTTT. This gives the protein CASSDLVAQPQHF.

V gene TRBV20-1 combines with J gene TRBJ2-5, with 7 positions matching TRBD1. With V trimmed by 3 bases and J by 2 bases, 6 bases remained unmatched. The germline CDR1 and CDR2 sequences are DFQATT and SNEGSKA (reference sequence). This CDR3 has 14 amino acids. The CDR3 DNA sequence: TGCAGTGCTAGTAAAGGGGGCTCTCAAGAGACCCAGTACTTC. The encoded protein is CSASKGGSQETQYF.

The V and J genes are TRBV27 and TRBJ1-1; D remains ambiguous. V lost 3 bases, J lost 2 bases, and 7 bases lay in between. Germline V lookup: CDR1 MNHEY, CDR2 SMNVEV (reference sequence). The length of the CDR3 is 13 residues. The DNA for the CDR3 is TGTGCCAGCAGTTTGGGGAGAAACACTGAAGCTTTCTTT. It encodes CASSLGRNTEAFF.

The gene calls are TRBV7-2 and TRBJ1-6; no clear D. The CDR3 contains 15 residues. Trimming took 1 base from V and 3 from J, leaving 7 bases between them. Germline V lookup: CDR1 SGHTA, CDR2 FQGNSA. CDR3 region: CASSLGRGYNSPLHF. The CDR3 DNA is TGTGCCAGCAGCTTAGGACGGGGCTATAATTCACCCCTCCACTTT.

This rearrangement joins TRBV7-9 to TRBJ2-3; D call uncertain. The CDR3 contains 12 residues. Trimming shortened V by 5 bases and J by 5 bases, and 8 bases separated the two germline ends. Germline loops: CDR1 SEHNR, CDR2 FQNEAQ (reference sequence). CDR3 nucleotide sequence: TGTGCCAGCAGCCACCGACTAGATACGCAGTATTTT. As protein: CASSHRLDTQYF.

This rearrangement joins TRBV21-1 to TRBJ1-1. TRBV21-1 is given as a pseudogene. The CDR3 runs to 17 residues. CDR3 protein: CASSKEEEVFAGTEAFF. CDR3 in DNA: TGTGCCAGCAGCAAAGAGGAAGAGGTCTTTGCGGGCACTGAAGCTTTCTTT.

The V and J genes are TRBV5-1 and TRBJ1-1, with 8 bases that match TRBD1. Germline V CDR1 and CDR2: SGHRS, YFSETQ. This CDR3 has 12 residues. The V gene end was trimmed by 5 bases and the J gene end by 8 bases; junction bases not matched to a gene: 5. The CDR3 sequence is CASRTDRGEAFF. The CDR3, as DNA: TGCGCCAGCAGGACCGACAGGGGAGAAGCTTTCTTT.

This clone was observed a single time. V and J are TRBV5-5 and TRBJ2-2; 7 positions agree with TRBD1. Trimming removed 0 bases from V and 9 bases from J; junction bases left unmatched: 5. Germline V lookup: CDR1 SGHKS, CDR2 YYEKEE (reference sequence). This CDR3 is built from 14 residues. The CDR3 spells CASSLGQGVRELFF. DNA for the CDR3: TGTGCCAGCAGCTTGGGTCAGGGGGTCCGGGAGCTGTTTTTT.

The chain links TRBV6-5 to TRBJ2-3; 12 positions match TRBD2. The V and J ends lost 8 bases and 5 bases, in that order; junction bases with no gene match: 8. CDR1 and CDR2 (germline): MNHEY, SVGAGI. The CDR3 contains 15 residues. The CDR3 DNA follows: TGTGCCAGCCGGCCGGCTAGCGGGGGGGGAGATACGCAGTATTTT. It codes for CASRPASGGGDTQYF.

In this sample, this clone turned up many times. The gene calls are TRBV6-5 and TRBJ1-5; 9 bases are shared with TRBD1. Germline V lookup: CDR1 MNHEY, CDR2 SVGAGI. The CDR3 is 14 amino acids. Germline trimming cut 4 bases from V and 6 bases from J; bases unmatched to any gene: 4. The CDR3 region has the DNA TGTGCCAGCAGTTCCCGACAGGGGGGTCAGCCCCAGCATTTT. Translation: CASSSRQGGQPQHF.

This chain joins TRBV6-5 and TRBJ1-2, with a weak D call TRBD1 (6 bases). Germline loops: CDR1 MNHEY, CDR2 SVGAGI. V was shortened by 4 bases and J by 1 base, with 10 bases between the two germline ends. The CDR3 length is 14 residues. DNA of the CDR3: TGTGCCAGCAGTTCTAACAGGGTTAACTATGGCTACACCTTC. Translation: CASSSNRVNYGYTF.

This chain uses TRBV7-9 with TRBJ2-5; D may be TRBD2 (6 bases). There are 16 residues in the CDR3. Germline V gene sequence: CDR1 SEHNR, CDR2 FQNEAQ (reference sequence). V lost 1 base, J lost 7 bases, and 19 bases lay in between. The DNA for the CDR3 is TGTGCCAGCAGCTTAGGGCTGAATACTGGGCGGGGGACCCAGTACTTC. Amino acid sequence: CASSLGLNTGRGTQYF.

The chain couples TRBV2 to TRBJ1-5; D unclear. The V gene lost 5 bases and the J gene lost 0 bases, with 8 bases spanning the gap. Germline V gene lookup returns CDR1 SNHLY and CDR2 FYNNEI. This CDR3 has 14 amino acids. In nucleotides, the CDR3 is TGTGCCAGCAGTCCTACTAATAGCAATCAGCCCCAGCATTTT. Translated: CASSPTNSNQPQHF.

This rearrangement joins TRBV11-2 to TRBJ1-6; possibly TRBD1 for D (5 bases). The CDR3 totals 17 residues. V was clipped by 5 bases and J by 9 bases, with 23 bases between them. Germline V CDR1 and CDR2: SGHAT, FQNNGV. The CDR3 here is CASSPPQGGTIGSPLHF. The CDR3 DNA sequence: TGTGCCAGCAGCCCACCCCAGGGCGGTACCATCGGTTCACCCCTCCACTTT.

V usage is TRBV5-1 and J usage is TRBJ2-3; TRBD2 aligns across 9 bases. In germline, CDR1 is SGHRS, CDR2 YFSETQ. The length of the CDR3 is 16 residues. J lost 0 bases, V lost 4 bases, and 6 bases had no gene match. The CDR3 nucleotides read TGCGCCAGCAGCGCCGGGACTAGCTGGAGCACAGATACGCAGTATTTT. It specifies CASSAGTSWSTDTQYF.

This rearrangement joins TRBV12-3 or TRBV12-4 to TRBJ1-3; 8 bases agree with TRBD1. After removal of 11 bases from V and 2 bases from J, the junction contained 5 bases not matched to a gene. The CDR3 is 13 amino acids. The CDR3 nucleotides are TGTGCCTTGGACAGGGCACCTGGAAACACCATATATTTT. Translated: CALDRAPGNTIYF.

The chain couples TRBV28 to TRBJ2-4, with D tentatively TRBD1 (6 bases). Trimming removed 1 base at V and 9 bases at J, with 16 bases between. In germline, CDR1 is MDHEN, CDR2 SYDVKM. The CDR3 length is 15 residues. CDR3: CASSLSAGALTIQYF. In DNA, the CDR3 is TGTGCCAGCAGTTTATCTGCAGGGGCTCTTACCATTCAGTACTTC.